This is a list of T cell receptor beta chains from one sample in a study of blood T cell repertoires in COVID-19. TCRdb's copy holds only in-frame clones and misses some; the assay was immunoSEQ multiplex PCR. The sample records about 200,000 clones, about 83% being singletons. What was sequenced was PBMCs or T cells enriched from blood (not recorded which). These receptors all stem from a man in his forties or fifties with acute COVID-19. CDR3s include the opening cysteine and the closing phenylalanine or tryptophan. Fields, in order: CDR3 length, clone size, J gene, D gene, V gene, CDR3 protein, CDR3 DNA. D genes are given only for firm matches. The size field is filled for only some rows; it gives once, few, many or a size class.

14	.	TRBJ1-2	.	TRBV4-1	CASSQDRADYGYTF	TGCGCCAGCAGCCAAGATCGCGCCGACTATGGCTACACCTTC
15	.	TRBJ2-6	TRBD1	TRBV27	CASTPGTVGANVLTF	TGTGCCAGCACCCCCGGGACAGTTGGGGCCAACGTCCTGACTTTC
14	few	TRBJ2-7	.	TRBV11-2	CASSLGLMAYEQYF	TGTGCCAGCAGCTTAGGTCTAATGGCCTACGAGCAGTACTTC
17	.	TRBJ2-3	TRBD2	TRBV7-2	CASSLASGRGSTDTQYF	TGTGCCAGCAGCTTAGCTAGCGGGAGGGGTAGCACAGATACGCAGTATTTT
14	.	TRBJ2-7	TRBD2	TRBV28	CASSFQGLRGEQYF	TGTGCCAGCAGTTTTCAGGGACTACGTGGGGAGCAGTACTTC
14	.	TRBJ1-1	.	TRBV28	CASTSQGPRLEAFF	TGTGCCAGCACGTCACAAGGTCCGAGACTTGAAGCTTTCTTT
13	.	TRBJ1-5	.	TRBV7-3	CASSLTRNQPQHF	TGTGCCAGCAGCTTAACCCGGAATCAGCCCCAGCATTTT
14	few	TRBJ2-1	.	TRBV5-4	CASSAGQPYNEQFF	TGTGCCAGCAGCGCGGGACAGCCCTACAATGAGCAGTTCTTC
16	.	TRBJ2-3	TRBD1	TRBV28	CASSLSGGGKADTQYF	TGTGCCAGCAGTTTGTCAGGGGGCGGGAAGGCAGATACGCAGTATTTT
12	.	TRBJ2-3	.	TRBV19	CASSRGGDTQYF	TGTGCCAGTAGTAGGGGGGGCGATACGCAGTATTTT
15	.	TRBJ1-5	.	TRBV27	CASSQTRSLNQPQHF	TGTGCCAGCAGCCAAACCCGGAGCCTAAATCAGCCCCAGCATTTT
13	.	TRBJ1-4	.	TRBV29-1	CSVGAGTNEKLFF	TGCAGCGTTGGGGCAGGAACTAATGAAAAACTGTTTTTT
14	.	TRBJ1-2	.	TRBV10-3	CAVTGPFGNYGYTF	TGTGCCGTTACAGGGCCTTTCGGGAACTATGGCTACACCTTC
15	once	TRBJ2-5	.	TRBV24-1	CATSDRTEPREAQYF	TGTGCCACCAGTGATCGGACAGAGCCACGGGAGGCCCAGTACTTC
16	once	TRBJ2-3	TRBD2	TRBV28	CASSLPSGRDTDTQYF	TGTGCCAGCAGTTTACCTAGCGGGAGGGACACAGATACGCAGTATTTT
13	once	TRBJ2-7	.	TRBV7-2	CASSLASEYEQYF	TGTGCCAGCAGCTTAGCTAGCGAGTACGAGCAGTACTTC
18	.	TRBJ1-3	.	TRBV5-4	CASSSPGVSGSSGNTIYF	TGTGCCAGCAGCTCCCCGGGTGTATCGGGGAGCTCTGGAAACACCATATATTTT
15	.	TRBJ1-5	.	TRBV7-8	CASSSQTYSNQPQHF	TGTGCCAGCAGCTCTCAGACTTATAGCAATCAGCCCCAGCATTTT
12	.	TRBJ2-3	.	TRBV5-1	CASSSGTDTQYF	TGCGCCAGCAGCTCCGGCACAGATACGCAGTATTTT
17	.	TRBJ2-1	TRBD2	TRBV19	CASSIQGLAGSVGEQFF	TGTGCCAGTAGTATCCAAGGACTAGCGGGATCTGTCGGTGAGCAGTTCTTC
13	once	TRBJ2-1	TRBD2	TRBV25-1	CASRRLAEGEQFF	TGTGCCAGCAGGCGACTAGCCGAGGGCGAGCAGTTCTTC
12	.	TRBJ2-1	.	TRBV13	CASSLGRREQFF	TGTGCCAGCAGCTTAGGACGCCGGGAGCAGTTCTTC
15	.	TRBJ2-2	.	TRBV5-5	CASSPEVSPNGELFF	TGTGCCAGCAGCCCCGAGGTATCCCCGAACGGGGAGCTGTTTTTT
14	.	TRBJ1-2	TRBD1	TRBV5-1	CASSLVGQNYGYTF	TGCGCCAGCAGCTTGGTGGGACAGAACTATGGCTACACCTTC
16	.	TRBJ2-2	TRBD2	TRBV5-1	CASSFGSGRSTGELFF	TGCGCCAGCAGCTTCGGCAGCGGGAGATCCACCGGGGAGCTGTTTTTT
14	once	TRBJ2-3	.	TRBV2	CASSVQGSTDTQYF	TGTGCCAGCAGTGTACAGGGAAGCACAGATACGCAGTATTTT
14	.	TRBJ1-4	.	TRBV28	CASSPAWGGEKLFF	TGTGCCAGCAGTCCGGCATGGGGCGGAGAAAAACTGTTTTTT
14	many	TRBJ2-7	TRBD2	TRBV2	CASSEAGVRGEQYF	TGTGCCAGCAGTGAGGCGGGAGTACGAGGCGAGCAGTACTTC
15	.	TRBJ2-1	TRBD2	TRBV9	CASSSSGIASNEQFF	TGTGCCAGCAGTTCTAGCGGGATAGCGTCCAATGAGCAGTTCTTC
16	few	TRBJ1-4	.	TRBV7-9	CASSLPVDSSNEKLFF	TGTGCCAGCAGCTTACCCGTCGACAGTAGTAATGAAAAACTGTTTTTT
16	.	TRBJ2-7	TRBD2	TRBV9	CASSVGGLAGVGEQYF	TGTGCCAGCAGCGTAGGAGGACTAGCGGGAGTAGGCGAGCAGTACTTC
15	.	TRBJ1-6	.	TRBV6-5	CATEPLSSYNSPLHF	TGTGCCACCGAACCTCTAAGCTCCTATAATTCACCCCTCCACTTT
14	.	TRBJ1-5	TRBD1	TRBV28	CASRPTGGYQPQHF	TGTGCCAGCAGACCGACAGGGGGCTATCAGCCCCAGCATTTT
17	once	TRBJ2-3	TRBD2	TRBV2	CASSDPAGGPPGGGQYF	TGTGCCAGCAGCGATCCAGCGGGAGGTCCTCCTGGGGGCGGGCAGTATTTT
16	.	TRBJ2-2	.	TRBV5-1	CASSMVARGLVGELFF	TGCGCCAGCAGTATGGTGGCCAGGGGTTTAGTCGGGGAGCTGTTTTTT
16	.	TRBJ2-1	TRBD1	TRBV7-3	CASSLIGDRGSNEQFF	TGTGCCAGCAGCTTAATAGGGGACAGGGGTAGCAATGAGCAGTTCTTC
17	once	TRBJ2-7	TRBD2	TRBV14	CASSQQGSGISSYEQYF	TGTGCCAGCAGCCAGCAAGGTAGCGGGATTAGCTCCTACGAGCAGTACTTC
15	.	TRBJ2-7	TRBD1	TRBV9	CASSLGQGAVHEQYF	TGTGCCAGCAGCCTGGGACAGGGGGCGGTCCACGAGCAGTACTTC
19	.	TRBJ2-3	.	TRBV19	CASSLEWSGPGYVRNTQYF	TGTGCCAGTAGTCTCGAGTGGTCAGGTCCGGGATATGTTAGAAATACGCAGTATTTT
14	.	TRBJ2-7	TRBD1	TRBV5-1	CASSFRQGAMEQYF	TGCGCCAGCAGCTTCCGACAGGGGGCGATGGAGCAGTACTTC
14	.	TRBJ2-2	TRBD2	TRBV6-4	CASSLAGDTGELFF	TGTGCCAGCAGTCTAGCGGGAGACACCGGGGAGCTGTTTTTT
17	.	TRBJ1-3	.	TRBV7-2	CASSLAIGAISGNTIYF	TGTGCCAGCAGCTTAGCTATAGGGGCAATCTCTGGAAACACCATATATTTT
13	.	TRBJ1-1	.	TRBV5-1	CASTQGSETEAFF	TGCGCCAGCACCCAAGGGAGTGAGACTGAAGCTTTCTTT
15	.	TRBJ2-7	.	TRBV7-2	CASSYRGTQLGEQYF	TGTGCCAGCAGCTATAGGGGGACACAATTGGGCGAGCAGTACTTC
18	.	TRBJ2-4	TRBD1	TRBV14	CASSLGQGDTLAKNIQYF	TGTGCCAGCAGCCTCGGACAGGGGGACACGTTAGCCAAAAACATTCAGTACTTC